This record looks at one T cell receptor beta chain sequence and its context. Its antigen remains unidentified. This specimen belongs to a study of T cell repertoires in cytomegalovirus infection. Background on the study: Public TCR beta signatures marked donors with CMV infection and the matching HLA.

TCRdb re-analysed the reads in MiXCR, keeping a single row per CDR3 protein. The sample comprises nearly 450,000 distinct CDR3 sequences, roughly a third of which are singletons, and approximately 15% rests with the top ten. Study results and caveats: In two of eight donors, the top clonotype was HLA-C-restricted CMV-specific. Cumulative public TCR beta family frequency identified CMV carriers with the relevant HLA.

Trimming took 2 bases from V and 10 from J, leaving 8 bases between them. The CDR3 contains 12 residues. Germline V gives CDR1 SEHNR, CDR2 FQNEAQ (reference sequence). This TCR derives from a human donor in good health (CMV status not recorded). Some clones in this sample may be carry-over from other donors' samples. The source material was PBMCs. The chain is built from TRBV7-9 and TRBJ1-4; D remains ambiguous. CDR3 protein: CASSLQGGKLFF. DNA of the CDR3: TGTGCCAGCAGCTTACAAGGTGGAAAACTGTTTTTT.